These 7 T cell receptor beta chains were all obtained from the same sample, sequenced in a study of T cell repertoires in cytomegalovirus infection. No antigen has been identified for these receptors. TCRdb processed the reads anew with MiXCR; each CDR3 protein has one entry. The data hold some 350,000 distinct CDR3 sequences, with 25% to 30% observed a single time. The starting material was cultured PBMCs, obtained from culture after CMV antigen stimulation. Receptor source: a human donor in good health (CMV status not recorded). Some clones in this sample may be carry-over from other donors' samples.

The chain couples TRBV7-2 to TRBJ1-2; D call uncertain. V lost 2 bases and J 3 bases, leaving 13 bases between the germline ends. From germline, CDR1 is SGHTA and CDR2 FQGNSA. CDR3 length equals 15 residues. The CDR3 DNA is TGTGCCAGCAGCTTATCCGAGTTTCCCTACTATGGCTACACCTTC. Amino acids: CASSLSEFPYYGYTF.

This clonotype was found a few times. V gene TRBV11-2 combines with J gene TRBJ2-7; D not certain. This CDR3 has 14 residues. V lost 1 base and J 5 bases, leaving 12 bases between the germline ends. Looked up from germline, CDR1 is SGHAT and CDR2 is FQNNGV. DNA for the CDR3: TGTGCCAGCAGCTTAGCAGAAGGGTGGGACGAGCAGTACTTC. Its protein is CASSLAEGWDEQYF.

This clonotype was recorded at least ten times. The chain joins TRBV7-8 to TRBJ1-2; D remains unclear. Between the trimmed V and J ends, which lost 5 bases and 4 bases, there was a span of 5 bases. This CDR3 comprises 11 residues. The germline V gene encodes CDR1 SGHVS and CDR2 FQNEAQ. The CDR3 DNA sequence: TGTGCCAGCAGCGGTAGCTATGGCTACACCTTC. Its protein product is CASSGSYGYTF.

This clonotype was picked up a small number of times. The chain has TRBV5-6 and TRBJ1-5; 8 bases fit TRBD1. The CDR3 has 16 residues. The V segment lost 3 bases and the J segment 5 bases; nucleotides outside the gene matches: 10. Per germline, CDR1 SGHDT and CDR2 YYEEEE. This chain's CDR3 is CASSWWTGTSHQPQHF. The CDR3 coding sequence is TGTGCCAGCAGCTGGTGGACAGGGACGAGTCATCAGCCCCAGCATTTT.

This chain joins TRBV10-3 and TRBJ2-1; a weak D match, TRBD2 (6 bases). In germline, CDR1 is ENHRY, CDR2 SYGVKD. This CDR3 has 14 amino acids. Trimming removed 3 bases at V and 8 bases at J, with 14 bases between. In DNA form, the CDR3 reads TGTGCCATCAGTGAAGAGACCGGGAGCTATGAGCAGTTCTTC. Protein: CAISEETGSYEQFF.

Written as DNA, the CDR3 is TGTGCCAGCAGGCCCGGGACTAGCGGGAGATTGAGCATTCAGTACTTC. Its protein product is CASRPGTSGRLSIQYF. The genes are TRBV28 and TRBJ2-4, with 14 nucleotides matching TRBD2. CDR1 and CDR2 from the germline V gene are MDHEN and SYDVKM. The junction had 10 bases not matched to a gene; V was cut back by 6 bases and J by 9 bases. This CDR3 is 16 amino acids long. The full variable domain, rest sourced from reference TRBV28 and TRBJ2-4, is DVKVTQSSRYLVKRTGEKVFLECVQDMDHENMFWYRQDPGLGLRLIYFSYDVKMKEKGDIPEGYSVSREKKERFSLILESASTNQTSMYLCASRPGTSGRLSIQYFGAGTRLSVL.

About this clonotype itself: Since a much larger clone is just one base distant, this may be a read error. The gene calls are TRBV7-2 and TRBJ1-2; 8 bases line up with TRBD1. Trimming took 5 bases from V and 6 from J; bases not matched to a gene: 8. Germline assignment: CDR1 SGHTA and CDR2 FQGNSA. This CDR3 has 14 amino acids. The CDR3 DNA is TGTACCAGCAGCGTTGGTATGACAGGGGATGGCTACACCTTC. It codes for CTSSVGMTGDGYTF.